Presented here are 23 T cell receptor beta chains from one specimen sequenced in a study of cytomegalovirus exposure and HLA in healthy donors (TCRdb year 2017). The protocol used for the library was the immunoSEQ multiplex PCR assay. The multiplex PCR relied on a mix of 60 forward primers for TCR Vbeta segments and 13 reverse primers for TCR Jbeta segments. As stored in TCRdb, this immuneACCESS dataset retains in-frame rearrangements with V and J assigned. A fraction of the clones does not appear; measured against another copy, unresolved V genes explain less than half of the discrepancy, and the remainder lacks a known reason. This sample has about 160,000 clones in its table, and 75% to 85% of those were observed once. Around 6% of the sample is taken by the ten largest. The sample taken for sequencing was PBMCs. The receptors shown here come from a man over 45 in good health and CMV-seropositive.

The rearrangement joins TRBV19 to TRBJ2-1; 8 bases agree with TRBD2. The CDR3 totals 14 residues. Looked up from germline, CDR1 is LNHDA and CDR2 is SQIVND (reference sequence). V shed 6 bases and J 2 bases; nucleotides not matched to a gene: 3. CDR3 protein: CASSAGGPYNEQFF. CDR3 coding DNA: TGTGCCAGTAGCGCGGGGGGCCCCTACAATGAGCAGTTCTTC. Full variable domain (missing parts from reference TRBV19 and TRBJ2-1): DGGITQSPKYLFRKEGQNVTLSCEQNLNHDAMYWYRQDPGQGLRLIYYSQIVNDFQKGDIAEGYSVSREKKESFPLTVTSAQKNPTAFYLCASSAGGPYNEQFFGPGTRLTVL.

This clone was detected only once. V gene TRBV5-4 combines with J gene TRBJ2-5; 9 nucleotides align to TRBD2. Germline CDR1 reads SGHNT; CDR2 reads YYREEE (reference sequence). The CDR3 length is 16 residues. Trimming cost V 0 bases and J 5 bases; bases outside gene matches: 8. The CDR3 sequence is CASSLGQRGVGETQYF. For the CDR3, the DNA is TGTGCCAGCAGCTTGGGACAGCGGGGGGTTGGGGAGACCCAGTACTTC.

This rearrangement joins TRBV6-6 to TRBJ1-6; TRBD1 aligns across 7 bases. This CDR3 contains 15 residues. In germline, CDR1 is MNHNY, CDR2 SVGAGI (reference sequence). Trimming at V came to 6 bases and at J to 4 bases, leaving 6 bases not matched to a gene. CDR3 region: CASREGGQYNSPLHF. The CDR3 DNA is TGTGCCAGCAGGGAGGGGGGACAGTATAATTCACCCCTCCACTTT.

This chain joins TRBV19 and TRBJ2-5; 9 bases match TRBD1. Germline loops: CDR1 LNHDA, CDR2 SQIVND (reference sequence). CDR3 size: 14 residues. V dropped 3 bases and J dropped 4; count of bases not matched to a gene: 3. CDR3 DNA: TGTGCCAGTAGTATGACGGGACAGGGAGAGACCCAGTACTTC. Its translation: CASSMTGQGETQYF. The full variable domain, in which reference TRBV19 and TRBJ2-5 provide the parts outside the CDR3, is DGGITQSPKYLFRKEGQNVTLSCEQNLNHDAMYWYRQDPGQGLRLIYYSQIVNDFQKGDIAEGYSVSREKKESFPLTVTSAQKNPTAFYLCASSMTGQGETQYFGPGTRLLVL.

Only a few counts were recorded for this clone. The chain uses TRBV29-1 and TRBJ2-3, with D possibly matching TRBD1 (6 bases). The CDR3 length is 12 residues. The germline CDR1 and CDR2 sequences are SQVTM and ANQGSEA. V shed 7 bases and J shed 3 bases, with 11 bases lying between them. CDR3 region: CSATRGTDTQYF. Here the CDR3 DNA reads TGCAGCGCTACGAGGGGGACAGATACGCAGTATTTT.

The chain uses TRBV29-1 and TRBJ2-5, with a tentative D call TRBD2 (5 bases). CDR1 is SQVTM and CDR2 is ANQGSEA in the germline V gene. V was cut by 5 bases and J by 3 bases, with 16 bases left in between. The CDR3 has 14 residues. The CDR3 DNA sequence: TGCAGCGTTTACGGGGAGCTAAGGGAAGAGACCCAGTACTTC. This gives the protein CSVYGELREETQYF.

DNA of the CDR3: TGTGCCAGCGGGGGGGGCGGGACCCTCTATGGCTACACCTTC. Translating gives CASGGGGTLYGYTF. The chain links TRBV28 to TRBJ1-2; possible D gene TRBD1, 6 bases. The CDR3 has 14 amino acids. CDR1 and CDR2 from the germline V gene are MDHEN and SYDVKM. V dropped 8 bases and J dropped 4 bases, with 17 bases sitting between them.

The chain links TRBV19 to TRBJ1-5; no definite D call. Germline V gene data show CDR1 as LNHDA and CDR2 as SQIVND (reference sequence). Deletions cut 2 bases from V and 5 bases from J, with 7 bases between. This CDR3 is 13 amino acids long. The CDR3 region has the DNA TGTGCCAGTAGTATATACGGAGATCAGCCCCAGCATTTT. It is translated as CASSIYGDQPQHF. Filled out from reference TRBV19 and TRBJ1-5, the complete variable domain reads DGGITQSPKYLFRKEGQNVTLSCEQNLNHDAMYWYRQDPGQGLRLIYYSQIVNDFQKGDIAEGYSVSREKKESFPLTVTSAQKNPTAFYLCASSIYGDQPQHFGDGTRLSIL.

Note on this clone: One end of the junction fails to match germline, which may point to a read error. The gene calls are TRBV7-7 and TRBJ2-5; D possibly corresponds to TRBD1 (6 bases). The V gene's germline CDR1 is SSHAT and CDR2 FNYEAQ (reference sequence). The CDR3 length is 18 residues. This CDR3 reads CASSLAIGTGQGQETQYF. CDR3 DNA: TGTGCTAGCAGCTTAGCTATTGGTACGGGACAAGGGCAAGAGACCCAGTACTTC.

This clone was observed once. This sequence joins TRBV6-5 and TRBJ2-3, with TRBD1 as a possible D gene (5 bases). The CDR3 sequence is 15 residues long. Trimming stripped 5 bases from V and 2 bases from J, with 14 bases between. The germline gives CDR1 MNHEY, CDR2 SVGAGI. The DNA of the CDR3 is TGTGCCAGCAGTCCCGTTAGGGGTCACACAGATACGCAGTATTTT. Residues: CASSPVRGHTDTQYF.

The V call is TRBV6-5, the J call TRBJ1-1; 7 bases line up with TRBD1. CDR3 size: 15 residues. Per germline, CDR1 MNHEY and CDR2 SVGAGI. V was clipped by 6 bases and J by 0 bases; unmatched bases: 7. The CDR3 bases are TGTGCCAGCAGGCGACCACAGGGGCTGAACACTGAAGCTTTCTTT. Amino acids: CASRRPQGLNTEAFF.

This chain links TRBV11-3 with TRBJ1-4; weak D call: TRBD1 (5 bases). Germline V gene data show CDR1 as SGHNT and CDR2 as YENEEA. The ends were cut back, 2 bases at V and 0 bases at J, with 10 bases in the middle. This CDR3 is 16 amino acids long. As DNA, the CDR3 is TGTGCCAGCAGCTTAACGGGGACTGCAACTAATGAAAAACTGTTTTTT. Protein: CASSLTGTATNEKLFF.

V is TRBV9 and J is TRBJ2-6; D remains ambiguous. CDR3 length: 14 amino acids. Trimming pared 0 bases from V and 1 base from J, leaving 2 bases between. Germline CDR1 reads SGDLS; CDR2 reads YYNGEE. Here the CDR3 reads CASSVVSGANVLTF. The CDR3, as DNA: TGTGCCAGCAGCGTAGTATCTGGGGCCAACGTCCTGACTTTC.

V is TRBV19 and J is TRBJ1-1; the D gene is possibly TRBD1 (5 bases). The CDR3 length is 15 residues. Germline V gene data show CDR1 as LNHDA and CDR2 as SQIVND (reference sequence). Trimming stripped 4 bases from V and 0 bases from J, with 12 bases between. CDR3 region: CASSSSQVMNTEAFF. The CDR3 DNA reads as TGTGCCAGTAGTAGTTCACAGGTCATGAACACTGAAGCTTTCTTT.

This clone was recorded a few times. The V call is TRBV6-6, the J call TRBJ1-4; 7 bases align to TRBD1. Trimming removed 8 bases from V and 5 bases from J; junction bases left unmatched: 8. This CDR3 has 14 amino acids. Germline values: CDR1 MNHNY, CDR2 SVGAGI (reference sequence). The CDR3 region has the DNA TGTGCCAGCGCCCCGGGACAGAAAAATGAAAAACTGTTTTTT. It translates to CASAPGQKNEKLFF.

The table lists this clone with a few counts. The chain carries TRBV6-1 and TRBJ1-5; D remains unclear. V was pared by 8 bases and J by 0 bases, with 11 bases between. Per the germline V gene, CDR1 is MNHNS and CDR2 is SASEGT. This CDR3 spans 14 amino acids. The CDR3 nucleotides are TGTGCCAGCGGAGGTGAGGGTAGCAATCAGCCCCAGCATTTT. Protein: CASGGEGSNQPQHF.

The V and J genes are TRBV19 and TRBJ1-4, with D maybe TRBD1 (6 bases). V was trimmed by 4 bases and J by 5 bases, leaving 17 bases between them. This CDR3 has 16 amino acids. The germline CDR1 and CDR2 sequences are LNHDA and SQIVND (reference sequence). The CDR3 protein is CASSKGGALTNEKLFF. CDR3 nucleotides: TGTGCCAGTAGTAAAGGGGGTGCACTAACCAATGAAAAACTGTTTTTT.

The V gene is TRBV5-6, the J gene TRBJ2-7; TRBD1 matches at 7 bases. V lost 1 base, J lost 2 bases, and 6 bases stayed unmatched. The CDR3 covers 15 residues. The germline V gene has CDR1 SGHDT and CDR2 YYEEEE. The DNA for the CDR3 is TGTGCCAGCAGCTTGAAGTCCGGGACAGCCTACGAGCAGTACTTC. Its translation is CASSLKSGTAYEQYF.

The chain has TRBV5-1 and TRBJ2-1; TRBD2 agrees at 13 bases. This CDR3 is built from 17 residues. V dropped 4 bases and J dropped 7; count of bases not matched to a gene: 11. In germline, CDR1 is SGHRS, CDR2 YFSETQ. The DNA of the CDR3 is TGCGCCAGCAGCCGGGGACTAGCGGGGATGGGGGAGAATGAGCAGTTCTTC. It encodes CASSRGLAGMGENEQFF.

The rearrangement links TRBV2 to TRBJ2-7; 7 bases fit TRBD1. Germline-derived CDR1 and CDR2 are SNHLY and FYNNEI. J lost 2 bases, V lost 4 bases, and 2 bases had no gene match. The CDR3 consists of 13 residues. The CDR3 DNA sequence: TGTGCCAGCAGTGTGGGACAGACCTACGAGCAGTACTTC. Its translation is CASSVGQTYEQYF. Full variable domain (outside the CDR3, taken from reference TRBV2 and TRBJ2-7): EPEVTQTPSHQVTQMGQEVILRCVPISNHLYFYWYRQILGQKVEFLVSFYNNEISEKSEIFDDQFSVERPDGSNFTLKIRSTKLEDSAMYFCASSVGQTYEQYFGPGTRLTVT.

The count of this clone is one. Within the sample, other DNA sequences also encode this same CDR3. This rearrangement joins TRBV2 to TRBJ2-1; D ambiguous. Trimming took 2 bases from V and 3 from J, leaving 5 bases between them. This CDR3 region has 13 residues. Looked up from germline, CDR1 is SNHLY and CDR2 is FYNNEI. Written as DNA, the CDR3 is TGTGCCAGCAGTGAACCCGGCTACAATGAGCAGTTCTTC. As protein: CASSEPGYNEQFF.

CDR3 residues: CASSQLAGAPNEQFF. The CDR3 DNA reads as TGTGCCAGCAGCCAATTAGCGGGAGCCCCCAATGAGCAGTTCTTC. The chain recombines TRBV4-2 with TRBJ2-1; 9 bases map to TRBD2. The CDR3 runs to 15 residues. Germline lookup yields CDR1 LGHNA and CDR2 YNFKEQ. The V segment lost 2 bases and the J segment 6 bases; nucleotides outside the gene matches: 5.

CDR3 residues: CASSQGQGPREQYF. The DNA for the CDR3 is TGCGCCAGCAGCCAGGGACAGGGGCCGCGGGAGCAGTACTTC. The chain has TRBV5-1 and TRBJ2-7; TRBD1 aligns across 10 bases. CDR3 length: 14 amino acids. The germline gives CDR1 SGHRS, CDR2 YFSETQ. V trimming: 4 bases; J trimming: 7 bases; junction bases outside the gene matches: 8.